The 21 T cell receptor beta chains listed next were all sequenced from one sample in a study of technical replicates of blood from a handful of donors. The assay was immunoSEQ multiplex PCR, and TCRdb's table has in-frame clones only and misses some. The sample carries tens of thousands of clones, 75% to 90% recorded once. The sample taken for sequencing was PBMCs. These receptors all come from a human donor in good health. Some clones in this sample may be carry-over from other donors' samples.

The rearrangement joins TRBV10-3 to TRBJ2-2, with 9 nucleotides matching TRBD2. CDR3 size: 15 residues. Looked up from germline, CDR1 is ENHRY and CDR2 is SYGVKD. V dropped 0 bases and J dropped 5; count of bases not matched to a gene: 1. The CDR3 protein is CAISESSGGTGELFF. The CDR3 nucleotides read TGTGCCATCAGTGAGTCTAGCGGGGGAACCGGGGAGCTGTTTTTT.

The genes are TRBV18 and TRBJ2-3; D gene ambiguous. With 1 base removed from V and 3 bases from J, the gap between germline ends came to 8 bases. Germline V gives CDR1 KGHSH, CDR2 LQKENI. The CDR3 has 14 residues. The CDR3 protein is CASSPQRGTDTQYF. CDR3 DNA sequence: TGTGCCAGCTCACCACAGAGAGGTACAGATACGCAGTATTTT. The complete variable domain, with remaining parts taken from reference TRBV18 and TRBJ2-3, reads NAGVMQNPRHLVRRRGQEARLRCSPMKGHSHVYWYRQLPEEGLKFMVYLQKENIIDESGMPKERFSAEFPKEGPSILRIQQVVRGDSAAYFCASSPQRGTDTQYFGPGTRLTVL.

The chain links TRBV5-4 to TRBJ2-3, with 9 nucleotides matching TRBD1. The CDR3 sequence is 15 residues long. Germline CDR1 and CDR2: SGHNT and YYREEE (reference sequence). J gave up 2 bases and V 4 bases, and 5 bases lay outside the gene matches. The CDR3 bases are TGTGCCAGCAGCCCCGGGACAGGGCCCACAGATACGCAGTATTTT. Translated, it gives CASSPGTGPTDTQYF.

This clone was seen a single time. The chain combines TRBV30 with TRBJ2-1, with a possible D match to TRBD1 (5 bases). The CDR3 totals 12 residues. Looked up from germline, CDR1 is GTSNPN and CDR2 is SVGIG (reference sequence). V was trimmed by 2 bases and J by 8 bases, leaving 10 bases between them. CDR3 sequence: CAWSQGTHEQFF. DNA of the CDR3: TGTGCCTGGAGTCAGGGTACACATGAGCAGTTCTTC.

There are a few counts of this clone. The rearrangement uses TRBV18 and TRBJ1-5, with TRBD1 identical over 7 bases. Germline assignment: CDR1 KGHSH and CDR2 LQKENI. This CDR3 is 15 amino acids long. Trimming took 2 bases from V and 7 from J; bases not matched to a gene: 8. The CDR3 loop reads CASSPSEGAGQPQHF. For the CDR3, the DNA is TGTGCCAGCTCACCATCTGAGGGGGCGGGGCAGCCCCAGCATTTT.

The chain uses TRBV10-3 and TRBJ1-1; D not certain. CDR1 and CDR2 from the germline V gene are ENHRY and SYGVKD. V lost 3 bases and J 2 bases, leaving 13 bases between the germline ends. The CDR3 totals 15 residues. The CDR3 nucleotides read TGTGCCATCAGTGATGGGAGGCAACTCAACACTGAAGCTTTCTTT. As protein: CAISDGRQLNTEAFF.

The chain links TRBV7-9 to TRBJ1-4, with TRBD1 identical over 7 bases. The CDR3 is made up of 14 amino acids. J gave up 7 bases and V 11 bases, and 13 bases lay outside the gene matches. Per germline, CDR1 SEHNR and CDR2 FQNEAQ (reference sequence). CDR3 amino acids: CAAEEGAGGEKLFF. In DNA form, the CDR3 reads TGTGCCGCAGAAGAGGGAGCAGGGGGTGAAAAACTGTTTTTT.

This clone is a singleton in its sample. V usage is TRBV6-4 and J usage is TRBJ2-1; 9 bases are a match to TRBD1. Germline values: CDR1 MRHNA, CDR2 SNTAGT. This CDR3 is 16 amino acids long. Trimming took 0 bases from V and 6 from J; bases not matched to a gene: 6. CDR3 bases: TGTGCCAGCAGTGACTCAGTACAGGGGGCGGTCAATGAGCAGTTCTTC. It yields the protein CASSDSVQGAVNEQFF.

CDR3 DNA: TGTGCCAGCAGCAAAGGACTAGGGGATTCCTACGAGCAGTACTTC. It is translated as CASSKGLGDSYEQYF. The chain is built from TRBV4-2 and TRBJ2-7, with 7 bases lining up with TRBD2. V lost 5 bases to trimming and J lost 1 base; unmatched junction nucleotides: 8. Per germline, CDR1 LGHNA and CDR2 YNFKEQ. The CDR3 loop spans 15 amino acids.

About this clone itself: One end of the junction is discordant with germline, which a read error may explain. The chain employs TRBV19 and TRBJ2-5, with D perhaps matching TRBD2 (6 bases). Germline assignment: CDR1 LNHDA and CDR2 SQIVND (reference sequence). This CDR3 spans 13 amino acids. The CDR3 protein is CASRGGNQKTQYF. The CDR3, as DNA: TGTGCCAGTAGGGGCGGGAACCAAAAGACCCAGTACTTC.

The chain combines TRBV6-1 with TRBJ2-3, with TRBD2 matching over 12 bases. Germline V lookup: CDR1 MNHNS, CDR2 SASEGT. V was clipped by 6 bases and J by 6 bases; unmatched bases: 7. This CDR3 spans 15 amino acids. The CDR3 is CASRKKTSGGDTQYF. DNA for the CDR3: TGTGCCAGCAGGAAGAAGACTAGCGGGGGTGATACGCAGTATTTT.

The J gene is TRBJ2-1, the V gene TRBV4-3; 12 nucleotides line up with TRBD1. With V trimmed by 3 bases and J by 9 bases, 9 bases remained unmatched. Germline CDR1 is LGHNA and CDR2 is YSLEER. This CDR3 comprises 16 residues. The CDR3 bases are TGCGCCAGCAGCCACGTGAGGGACAGGGGGCATAGTGAGCAGTTCTTC. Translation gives CASSHVRDRGHSEQFF.

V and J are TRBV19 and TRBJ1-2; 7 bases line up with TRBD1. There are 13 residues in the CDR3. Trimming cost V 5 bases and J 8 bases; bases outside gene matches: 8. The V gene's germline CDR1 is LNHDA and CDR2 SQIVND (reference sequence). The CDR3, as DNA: TGTGCCAGTAGTGCTGACAGGGTCCGGGGCTACACCTTC. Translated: CASSADRVRGYTF.

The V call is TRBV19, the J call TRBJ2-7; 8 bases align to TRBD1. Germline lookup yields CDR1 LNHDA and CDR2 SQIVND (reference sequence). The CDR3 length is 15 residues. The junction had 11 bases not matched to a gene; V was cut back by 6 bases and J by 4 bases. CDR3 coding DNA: TGTGCCAGTAGCCACCCGGGACAGGAAAGATACGAGCAGTACTTC. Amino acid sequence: CASSHPGQERYEQYF.

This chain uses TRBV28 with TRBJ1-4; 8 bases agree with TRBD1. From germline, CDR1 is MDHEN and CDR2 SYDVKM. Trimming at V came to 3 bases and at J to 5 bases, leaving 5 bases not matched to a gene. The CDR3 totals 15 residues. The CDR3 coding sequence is TGTGCCAGCAGTTTCTGGACAGGGACGAATGAAAAACTGTTTTTT. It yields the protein CASSFWTGTNEKLFF.

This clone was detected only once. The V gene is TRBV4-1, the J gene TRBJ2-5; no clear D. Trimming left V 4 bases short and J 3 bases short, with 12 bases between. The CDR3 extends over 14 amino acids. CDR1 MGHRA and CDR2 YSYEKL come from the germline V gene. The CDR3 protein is CASSREIGEETQYF. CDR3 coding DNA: TGCGCCAGCAGCCGAGAGATAGGAGAAGAGACCCAGTACTTC.

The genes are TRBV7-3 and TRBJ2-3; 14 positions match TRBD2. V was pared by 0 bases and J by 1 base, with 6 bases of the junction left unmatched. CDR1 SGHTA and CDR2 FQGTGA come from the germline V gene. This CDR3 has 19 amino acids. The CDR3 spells CASSLTATSGRAGTDTQYF. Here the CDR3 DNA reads TGTGCCAGCAGCTTAACGGCGACTAGCGGGAGGGCCGGCACAGATACGCAGTATTTT.

As DNA, the CDR3 is TGTGCCAGCAGGCCCCGGGCGGGGTCCAACGTCTACGAGCAGTACTTC. This translates into CASRPRAGSNVYEQYF. This rearrangement joins TRBV5-4 to TRBJ2-7; possibly TRBD2 for D (6 bases). This CDR3 spans 16 amino acids. The V and J ends lost 5 bases and 3 bases respectively, with 21 bases between them. CDR1 is SGHNT, CDR2 YYREEE, per germline (reference sequence).

CDR3 in DNA: TGTGCCAGCAGCCAACCCTCCGGTGGCTACACCTTC. The encoded protein is CASSQPSGGYTF. The chain is built from TRBV4-2 and TRBJ1-2; D ambiguous. The length of the CDR3 is 12 residues. V lost 2 bases to trimming and J lost 7 bases, with 8 bases between them. Germline V gene lookup returns CDR1 LGHNA and CDR2 YNFKEQ.

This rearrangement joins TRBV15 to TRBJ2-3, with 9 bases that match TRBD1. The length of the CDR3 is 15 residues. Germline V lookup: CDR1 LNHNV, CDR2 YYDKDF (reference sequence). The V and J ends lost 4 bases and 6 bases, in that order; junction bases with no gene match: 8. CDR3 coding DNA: TGTGCCACCAGCAAACCGGGACAGGGATCGGATACGCAGTATTTT. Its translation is CATSKPGQGSDTQYF.

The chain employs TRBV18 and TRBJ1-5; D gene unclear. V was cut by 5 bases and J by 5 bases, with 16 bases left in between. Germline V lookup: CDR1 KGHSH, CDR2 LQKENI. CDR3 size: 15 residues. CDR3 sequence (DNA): TGTGCCAGCTCAACGGTCGTGGCAGGCTATCAGCCCCAGCATTTT. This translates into CASSTVVAGYQPQHF. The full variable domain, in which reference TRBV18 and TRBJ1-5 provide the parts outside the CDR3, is NAGVMQNPRHLVRRRGQEARLRCSPMKGHSHVYWYRQLPEEGLKFMVYLQKENIIDESGMPKERFSAEFPKEGPSILRIQQVVRGDSAAYFCASSTVVAGYQPQHFGDGTRLSIL.